A single count supports the clone carrying this TCR beta chain. Its antigen remains unknown. This entry is derived from a study of OX40 agonist ivuxolimab in advanced cancers. Findings and limits, study-wide: Averaged across samples, CD8+ T cells carried more expanded clones than CD4+ did.

CDR1 and CDR2 (germline): LNHDA, SQIVND (reference sequence). The CDR3 has 16 amino acids. V lost 5 bases to trimming and J lost 4 bases, with 19 bases between them. Measured with immunoSEQ multiplex PCR; TCRdb has only the in-frame clones, and not every one. The sample contains 100,000 to 140,000 clones, 75% to 95% of which appear only once. The chain links TRBV19 to TRBJ2-3, with D tentatively TRBD2 (6 bases). The source was CD4+ or CD8+ T cells sorted from blood, collected in a trial of the OX40 agonist ivuxolimab. The TCR originated in an adult with an advanced solid tumor such as melanoma, head and neck, liver or kidney cancer. This CDR3 reads CASSPERASFADTQYF. CDR3 DNA: TGTGCCAGTAGTCCCGAGCGGGCTAGTTTCGCAGATACGCAGTATTTT.